This TCR beta chain derives from a study of blood T cell repertoires in COVID-19. Looking at the study overall: Spain, Italy and the United States supplied samples that represented acute and convalescent COVID-19. Nucleic acid was either cDNA or gDNA, and it came from T cells, B-cell-depleted T cells, or PBMCs.

Original analysis: Estimation of nucleated cell counts was performed using reference gene primer amplification. Profiling relied on immunoSEQ multiplex PCR, and the TCRdb table lists in-frame clones only, not all of them. D and trimming were read from the DNA, whereas the V and J calls and clone size are those reported in that table. The table records about 200,000 clones, around nine tenths of them present only once. The germline V gene encodes CDR1 MNHEY and CDR2 SVGEGT. The CDR3 totals 15 residues. The V and J ends lost 7 bases and 3 bases respectively, with 17 bases between them. This clone is a singleton in its sample.

Specimen: peripheral blood. This clonotype was sampled from a man aged 50-60 years with acute or convalescent COVID-19. This chain uses TRBV6-2 or TRBV6-3 with TRBJ2-3, with D unresolved. In DNA, the CDR3 is TGTGCCAGCACCCCCCGGGTCGCCATTACAGATACGCAGTATTTT. Protein sequence: CASTPRVAITDTQYF.